These T cell receptor beta chains were read from a single sample in a study of identical twins. One entry per CDR3 protein results from TCRdb running MiXCR on the 5' RACE reads. The profile shows 400,000 to 650,000 distinct CDR3 sequences, roughly 21% of them singletons. These data also featured in a second study, about T cells expressing NK-cell markers.

Sequenced: CD4+ T cells sorted from blood. The receptors were gathered from a woman under 30 in good health. Both conserved end residues are part of each CDR3. A D gene is named only where the DNA matches it firmly. Not all rows give a size; the values are once, few, many and, for expanded clones, a class.

>NA|TRBV12-3/TRBV12-4|TRBJ2-5|NA
TGTGCCAGCAGTCTTAATCCGGAGACCCAGTACTTC
CASSLNPETQYF
>NA|TRBV29-1|TRBJ2-3|many
TGCAGCGCGCAAAGGGGGGGGGCCGGCGCAGATACGCAGTATTTT
CSAQRGGAGADTQYF
>NA|TRBV9|TRBJ2-1|NA
TGTGCCAGCAGCGTAGGGGGGTTCTCCTACAATGAGCAGTTCTTC
CASSVGGFSYNEQFF
>NA|TRBV5-1|TRBJ2-1|NA
TGCGCCAGCAGCCCTAGGACCCCTCTCGGTGAGCAGTTCTTC
CASSPRTPLGEQFF
>TRBD2|TRBV12-3/TRBV12-4|TRBJ2-7|NA
TGTGCCAGCAGTTCAACACAGTCGGCGGGGGAATACGAGCAGTACTTC
CASSSTQSAGEYEQYF
>NA|TRBV4-2|TRBJ2-2|NA
TGTGCCAGCAGCCAAGTGGCAGGGACGAACACCGGGGAGCTGTTTTTT
CASSQVAGTNTGELFF
>NA|TRBV11-2|TRBJ1-1|few
TGTGCCAGCAGCTTAGAGGTCAGGGCCTTAGGGGCTTTCTTT
CASSLEVRALGAFF
>NA|TRBV6-4|TRBJ1-1|few
TGTGCCAGCAGTGAGTCCCCGAACACTGAAGCTTTCTTT
CASSESPNTEAFF
>TRBD2|TRBV20-1|TRBJ2-5|NA
TGCAGTGCCCCGGGACTAGCGGGAGGAAAGACCCAGTACTTC
CSAPGLAGGKTQYF
>NA|TRBV6-1|TRBJ1-2|NA
TGTGCCAGTCGGCGAGAATCCTACACCTTC
CASRRESYTF
>TRBD1|TRBV27|TRBJ1-2|NA
TGTGCCAGCCGACAGGGGTTAGCCTATGGCTACACCTTC
CASRQGLAYGYTF
>TRBD2|TRBV6-2/TRBV6-3|TRBJ2-1|NA
TGTGCCAGCCGCGGCGGGGGGCGCTACAATGAGCAGTTCTTC
CASRGGGRYNEQFF
>NA|TRBV5-5|TRBJ2-5|many
TGTGCCAGCAGCTTGTGGGAGGCAAAAGAGACCCAGTACTTC
CASSLWEAKETQYF
>NA|TRBV20-1|TRBJ2-3|few
TGCAGTGCTAGAGACGACAGATCAGATACGCAGTATTTT
CSARDDRSDTQYF
>TRBD2|TRBV6-2/TRBV6-3|TRBJ2-5|NA
TGTGCCAGCAGTTACCGACTAGCGGGAGTTCGGGAGACCCAGTACTTC
CASSYRLAGVRETQYF
>TRBD1|TRBV29-1|TRBJ2-7|few
TGCAGCGTTGGACAGGGCCACGAGCAGTACTTC
CSVGQGHEQYF
>TRBD2|TRBV3-1|TRBJ2-7|once
TGTGCCAGCAGCCCCCTGCGGGGGGGATACTACGAGCAGTACTTC
CASSPLRGGYYEQYF
>NA|TRBV20-1|TRBJ2-1|few
TGCAGTACCTCGGGTCGGCACCACAATGAGCAGTTCTTC
CSTSGRHHNEQFF
>TRBD2|TRBV5-1|TRBJ2-5|few
TGCGCCAGCAGCTTCGCTAGCGGGGGGGCCGAGGAGACCCAGTACTTC
CASSFASGGAEETQYF
>TRBD2|TRBV20-1|TRBJ2-1|few
TGCAGTGCGTACCGGACTAGCGTCTACAATGAGCAGTTCTTC
CSAYRTSVYNEQFF
>NA|TRBV6-2/TRBV6-3|TRBJ2-1|few
TGTGCCAGCAGTTACACCTATTACAATGAGCAGTTCTTC
CASSYTYYNEQFF
>NA|TRBV9|TRBJ2-7|few
TGTGCCAGCAGCTCCCGCGGCGGGCCCGACGAGCAGTACTTC
CASSSRGGPDEQYF
>NA|TRBV20-1|TRBJ2-6|NA
TGCAGTGCTAGAGATTTGAAGGGGGGAAGTGGGGCCAACGTCCTGACTTTC
CSARDLKGGSGANVLTF
>NA|TRBV27|TRBJ2-1|NA
TGTGCCAGCAGTTTAAAAGGTCCTACTAGTACGAATGAGCAGTTCTTC
CASSLKGPTSTNEQFF
>NA|TRBV4-2|TRBJ2-7|NA
TGTGCCAGCAGCCAAGTGTCGGCAGGCTACGAGCAGTACTTC
CASSQVSAGYEQYF
>NA|TRBV6-4|TRBJ2-1|few
TGTGCCAGCAGTGACGGAGGAATTGGACAGAAAGGATTTTCCTACAATGAGCAGTTCTTC
CASSDGGIGQKGFSYNEQFF
>TRBD2|TRBV5-1|TRBJ2-1|NA
TGCGCCAGCAGACCCATGGGACTAGCGGGACCCCCAATGTACTCCTACAATGAGCAGTTCTTC
CASRPMGLAGPPMYSYNEQFF
>NA|TRBV20-1|TRBJ2-3|many
TGCAGTGCTAGCCGAGAGACTAGCACAGATACGCAGTATTTT
CSASRETSTDTQYF
>NA|TRBV10-3|TRBJ1-1|NA
TGTGCCATCAGTGTGGACAGCAACACTGAAGCTTTCTTT
CAISVDSNTEAFF
>NA|TRBV25-1|TRBJ2-7|NA
TGTGCCAGCAGTGGGTGGTACGAGCAGTACTTC
CASSGWYEQYF
>NA|TRBV7-9|TRBJ2-5|NA
TGTGCCAGCAACCTAGACAATAAAGAGACCCAGTACTTC
CASNLDNKETQYF
>NA|TRBV20-1|TRBJ2-5|NA
TGCAGTGCTGACAGAAACGCCGGGACCCCAAGGGGGGCCCAGTACTTC
CSADRNAGTPRGAQYF
>TRBD1|TRBV20-1|TRBJ1-1|NA
TGCAGTGCTCGGACAGGAAGGAACACTGAAGCTTTCTTT
CSARTGRNTEAFF
>NA|TRBV19|TRBJ1-2|NA
TGTGCCAGTAGTATAATTGGAAACTATGGCTACACCTTC
CASSIIGNYGYTF
>NA|TRBV15|TRBJ2-7|NA
TGTGCCACCAGCAGAGATCAGCGGGCCGCCTACGAGCAGTACTTC
CATSRDQRAAYEQYF
>NA|TRBV15|TRBJ1-2|few
TGTGCCACCAGCAGAGGGGCAGGCCCCAACTATGGCTACACCTTC
CATSRGAGPNYGYTF
>NA|TRBV5-4|TRBJ2-4|NA
TGTGCCAGCAGCCCGCGGGGCGGGGACAAAAACATTCAGTACTTC
CASSPRGGDKNIQYF
>NA|TRBV10-1|TRBJ2-7|NA
TGCGCCAGCCAGGACAGCCGCAGTCACGAGCAGTACTTC
CASQDSRSHEQYF
>TRBD1|TRBV5-1|TRBJ2-5|NA
TGCGCCAGCAGCAGGGGACAGCTCTCGTCCCTTGAGACCCAGTACTTC
CASSRGQLSSLETQYF
>NA|TRBV20-1|TRBJ1-2|NA
TGCAGTGCTATTGGACGGGGGAACTATGGCTACACCTTC
CSAIGRGNYGYTF
>TRBD2|TRBV6-5|TRBJ2-1|few
TGTGCCAGCAGTTACTCGAGACTAGCTGGGGATCCTGAGCAGTTCTTC
CASSYSRLAGDPEQFF
>NA|TRBV5-1|TRBJ2-7|few
TGCGCCAGCAGCCCCTTGGCAGGGGCCCACGAGCAGTACTTC
CASSPLAGAHEQYF
>NA|TRBV15|TRBJ1-2|few
TGTGCCACCAGCAGGGTCGGGGACTATGGCTACACCTTC
CATSRVGDYGYTF
>NA|TRBV29-1|TRBJ1-1|few
TGCAGCGTTGATTCGGGCCAGAACACTGAAGCTTTCTTT
CSVDSGQNTEAFF
>NA|TRBV5-1|TRBJ2-1|NA
TGCGCCAGCAGCTTGTCCACCCAACTTGGCAGATCTTCCTACAATGAGCAGTTCTTC
CASSLSTQLGRSSYNEQFF
>NA|TRBV3-1|TRBJ1-1|few
TGTGCCAGCAGCCAAGGGAGGTCGACTGAAGCTTTCTTT
CASSQGRSTEAFF
>TRBD2|TRBV20-1|TRBJ2-1|NA
TGCAGTGCTAGAGCAGTTGGGCGGGGGGTCATGCACAATGAGCAGTTCTTC
CSARAVGRGVMHNEQFF
>TRBD2|TRBV7-2|TRBJ2-1|NA
TGTGCCAGCAGCTTAGCACGTAGCGGGAGGAATGAGCAGTTCTTC
CASSLARSGRNEQFF
>NA|TRBV2|TRBJ1-6|few
TGTGCCAGCAGCCAGGCAGGTTCATCGTCCAATTCACCCCTCCACTTT
CASSQAGSSSNSPLHF
>NA|TRBV29-1|TRBJ1-5|few
TGCAGCACCGGGGCGGACAATCAGCCCCAGCATTTT
CSTGADNQPQHF
>NA|TRBV12-3/TRBV12-4|TRBJ2-1|NA
TGTGCCAGCATCCCGGGACCCTCCTACAATGAGCAGTTCTTC
CASIPGPSYNEQFF